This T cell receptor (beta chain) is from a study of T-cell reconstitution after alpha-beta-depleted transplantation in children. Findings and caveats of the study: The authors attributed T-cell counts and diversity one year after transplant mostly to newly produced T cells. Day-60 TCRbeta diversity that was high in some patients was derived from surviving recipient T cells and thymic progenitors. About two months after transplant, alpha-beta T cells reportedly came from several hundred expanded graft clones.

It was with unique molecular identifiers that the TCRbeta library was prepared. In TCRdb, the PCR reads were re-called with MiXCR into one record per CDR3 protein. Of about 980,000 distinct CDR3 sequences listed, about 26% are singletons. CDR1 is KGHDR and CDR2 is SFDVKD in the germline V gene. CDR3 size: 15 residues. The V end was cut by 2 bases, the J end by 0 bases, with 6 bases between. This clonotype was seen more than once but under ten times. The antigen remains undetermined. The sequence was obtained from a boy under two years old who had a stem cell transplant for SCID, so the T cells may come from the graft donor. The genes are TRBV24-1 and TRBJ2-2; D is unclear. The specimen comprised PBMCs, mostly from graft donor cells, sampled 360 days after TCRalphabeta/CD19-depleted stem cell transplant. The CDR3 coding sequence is TGTGCCACCAGTGATTCTAGAACGAACACCGGGGAGCTGTTTTTT. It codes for CATSDSRTNTGELFF.